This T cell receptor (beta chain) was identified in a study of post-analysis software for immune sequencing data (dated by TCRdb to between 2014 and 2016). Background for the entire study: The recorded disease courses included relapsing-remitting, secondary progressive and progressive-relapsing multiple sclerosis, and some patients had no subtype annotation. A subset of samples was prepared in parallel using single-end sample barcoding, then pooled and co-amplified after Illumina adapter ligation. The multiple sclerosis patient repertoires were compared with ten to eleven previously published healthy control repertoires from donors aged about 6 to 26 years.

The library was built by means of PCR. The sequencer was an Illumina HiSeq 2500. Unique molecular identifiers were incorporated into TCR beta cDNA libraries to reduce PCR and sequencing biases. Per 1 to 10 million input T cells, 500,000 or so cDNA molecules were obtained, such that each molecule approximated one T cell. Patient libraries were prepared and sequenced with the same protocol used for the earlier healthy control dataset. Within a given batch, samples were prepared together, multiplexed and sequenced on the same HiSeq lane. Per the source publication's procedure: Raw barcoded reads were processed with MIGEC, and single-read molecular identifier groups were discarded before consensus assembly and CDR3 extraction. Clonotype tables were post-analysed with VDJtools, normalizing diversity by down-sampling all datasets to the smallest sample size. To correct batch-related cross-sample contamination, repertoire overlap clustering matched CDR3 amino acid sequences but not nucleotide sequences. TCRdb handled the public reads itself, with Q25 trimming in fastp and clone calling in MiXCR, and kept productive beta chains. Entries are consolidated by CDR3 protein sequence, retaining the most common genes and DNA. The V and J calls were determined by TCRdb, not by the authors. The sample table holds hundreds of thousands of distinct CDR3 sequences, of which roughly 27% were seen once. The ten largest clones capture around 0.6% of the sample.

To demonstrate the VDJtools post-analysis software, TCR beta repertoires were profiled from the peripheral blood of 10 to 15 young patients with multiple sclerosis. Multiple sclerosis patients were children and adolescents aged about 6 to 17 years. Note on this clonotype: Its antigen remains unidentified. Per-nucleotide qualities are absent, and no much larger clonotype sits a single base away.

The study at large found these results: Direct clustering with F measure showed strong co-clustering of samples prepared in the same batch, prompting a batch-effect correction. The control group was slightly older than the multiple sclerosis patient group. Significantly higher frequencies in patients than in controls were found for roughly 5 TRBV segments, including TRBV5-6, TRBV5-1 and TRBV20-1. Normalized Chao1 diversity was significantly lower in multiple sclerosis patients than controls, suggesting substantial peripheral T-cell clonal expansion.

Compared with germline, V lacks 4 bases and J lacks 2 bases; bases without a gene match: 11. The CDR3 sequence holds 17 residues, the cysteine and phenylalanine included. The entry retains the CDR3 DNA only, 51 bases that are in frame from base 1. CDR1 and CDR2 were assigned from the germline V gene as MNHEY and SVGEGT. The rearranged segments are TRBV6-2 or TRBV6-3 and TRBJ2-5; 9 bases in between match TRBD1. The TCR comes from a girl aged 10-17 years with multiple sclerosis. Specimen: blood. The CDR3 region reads CASSSAEGTGTQETQYF. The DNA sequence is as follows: TGTGCCAGCAGTTCGGCTGAAGGGACAGGGACACAAGAGACCCAGTACTTC.